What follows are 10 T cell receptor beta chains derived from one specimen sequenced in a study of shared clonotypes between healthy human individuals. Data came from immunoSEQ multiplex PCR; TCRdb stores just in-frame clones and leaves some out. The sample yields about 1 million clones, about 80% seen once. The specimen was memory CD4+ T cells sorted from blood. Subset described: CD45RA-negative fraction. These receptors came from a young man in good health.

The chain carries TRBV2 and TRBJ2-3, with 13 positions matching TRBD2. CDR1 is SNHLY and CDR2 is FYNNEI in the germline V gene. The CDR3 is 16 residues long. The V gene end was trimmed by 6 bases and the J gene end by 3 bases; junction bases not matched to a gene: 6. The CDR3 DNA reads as TGTGCCAGCAGGCCTCGGACTAGCGGGGGTACAGATACGCAGTATTTT. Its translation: CASRPRTSGGTDTQYF.

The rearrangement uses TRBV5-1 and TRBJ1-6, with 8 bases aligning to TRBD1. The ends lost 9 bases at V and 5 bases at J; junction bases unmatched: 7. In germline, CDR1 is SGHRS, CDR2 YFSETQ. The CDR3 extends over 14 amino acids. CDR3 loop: CATSTGGDNSPLHF. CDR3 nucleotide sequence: TGCGCCACCTCCACAGGGGGGGATAATTCACCCCTCCACTTT.

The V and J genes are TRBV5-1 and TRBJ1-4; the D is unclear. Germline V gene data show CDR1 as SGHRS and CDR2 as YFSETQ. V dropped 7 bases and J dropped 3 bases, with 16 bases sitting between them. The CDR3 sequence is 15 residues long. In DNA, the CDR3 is TGCGCCAGCGGGCGGGATGGAGTTGCTAATGAAAAACTGTTTTTT. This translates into CASGRDGVANEKLFF.

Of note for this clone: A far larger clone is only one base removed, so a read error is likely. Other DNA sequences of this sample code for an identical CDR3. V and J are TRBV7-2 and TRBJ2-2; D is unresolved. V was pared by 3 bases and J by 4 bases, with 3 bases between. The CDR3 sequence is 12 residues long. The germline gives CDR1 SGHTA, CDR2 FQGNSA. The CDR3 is CASSLGTGELFF. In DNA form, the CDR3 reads TGTGCCAGCAGCTTGGGCACCGGGGAGCTGTTTTTT.

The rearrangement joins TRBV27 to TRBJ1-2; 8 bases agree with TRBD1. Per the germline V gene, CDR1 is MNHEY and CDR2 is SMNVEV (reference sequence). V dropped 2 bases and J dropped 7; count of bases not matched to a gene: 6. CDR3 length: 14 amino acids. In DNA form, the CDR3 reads TGTGCCAGCAGTTTAAGTCAGGGGGCTGGTGGCTACACCTTC. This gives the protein CASSLSQGAGGYTF.

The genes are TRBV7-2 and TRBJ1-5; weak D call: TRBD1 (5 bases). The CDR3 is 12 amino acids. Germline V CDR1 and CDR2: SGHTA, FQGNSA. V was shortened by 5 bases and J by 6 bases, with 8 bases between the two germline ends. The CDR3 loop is CASSRRGQPQHF. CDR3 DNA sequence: TGTGCCAGCAGCAGGAGGGGTCAGCCCCAGCATTTT.

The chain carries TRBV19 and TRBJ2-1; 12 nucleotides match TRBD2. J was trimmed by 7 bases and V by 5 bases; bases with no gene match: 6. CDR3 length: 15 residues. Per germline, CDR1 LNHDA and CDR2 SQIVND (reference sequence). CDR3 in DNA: TGTGCCAGTAGTCGAACTAGCGGGGGGTCTAATGAGCAGTTCTTC. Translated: CASSRTSGGSNEQFF.

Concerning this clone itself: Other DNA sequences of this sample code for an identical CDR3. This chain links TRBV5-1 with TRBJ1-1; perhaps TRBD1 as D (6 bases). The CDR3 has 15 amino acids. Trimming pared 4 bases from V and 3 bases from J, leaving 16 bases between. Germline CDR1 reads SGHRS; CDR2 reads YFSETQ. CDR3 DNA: TGCGCCAGCAGCCCACGACCTGGGGGCGACACTGAAGCTTTCTTT. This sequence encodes CASSPRPGGDTEAFF.

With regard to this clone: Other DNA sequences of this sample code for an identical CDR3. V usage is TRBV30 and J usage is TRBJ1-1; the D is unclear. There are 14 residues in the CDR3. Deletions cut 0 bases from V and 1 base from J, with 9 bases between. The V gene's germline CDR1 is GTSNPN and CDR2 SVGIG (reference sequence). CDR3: CAWSVRGGNTEAFF. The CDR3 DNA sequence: TGTGCCTGGAGTGTACGTGGCGGGAACACTGAAGCTTTCTTT.

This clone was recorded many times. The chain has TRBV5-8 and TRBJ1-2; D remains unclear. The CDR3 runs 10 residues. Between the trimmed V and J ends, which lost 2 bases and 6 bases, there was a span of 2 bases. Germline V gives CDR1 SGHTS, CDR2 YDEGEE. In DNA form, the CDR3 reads TGTGCCAGCAGCTTTAATGGCTACACCTTC. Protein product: CASSFNGYTF.